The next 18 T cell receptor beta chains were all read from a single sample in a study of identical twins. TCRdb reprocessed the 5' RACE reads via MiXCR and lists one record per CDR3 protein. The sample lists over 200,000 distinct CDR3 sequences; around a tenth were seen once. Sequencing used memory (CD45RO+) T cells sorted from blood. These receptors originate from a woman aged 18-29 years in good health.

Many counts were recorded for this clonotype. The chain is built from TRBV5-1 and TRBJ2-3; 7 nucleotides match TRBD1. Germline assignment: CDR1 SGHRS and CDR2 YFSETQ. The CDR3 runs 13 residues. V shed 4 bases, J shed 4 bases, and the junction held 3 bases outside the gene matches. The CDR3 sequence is CASSGTGADTQYF. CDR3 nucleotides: TGCGCCAGCAGCGGCACAGGGGCAGATACGCAGTATTTT.

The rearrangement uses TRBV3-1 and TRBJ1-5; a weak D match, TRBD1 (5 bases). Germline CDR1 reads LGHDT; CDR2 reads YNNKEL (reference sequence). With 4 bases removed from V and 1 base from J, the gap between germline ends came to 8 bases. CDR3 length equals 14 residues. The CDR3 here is CASSPWDSNQPQHF. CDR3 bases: TGTGCCAGCAGCCCTTGGGACAGCAATCAGCCCCAGCATTTT. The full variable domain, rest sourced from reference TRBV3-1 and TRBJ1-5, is DTAVSQTPKYLVTQMGNDKSIKCEQNLGHDTMYWYKQDSKKFLKIMFSYNNKELIINETVPNRFSPKSPDKAHLNLHINSLELGDSAVYFCASSPWDSNQPQHFGDGTRLSIL.

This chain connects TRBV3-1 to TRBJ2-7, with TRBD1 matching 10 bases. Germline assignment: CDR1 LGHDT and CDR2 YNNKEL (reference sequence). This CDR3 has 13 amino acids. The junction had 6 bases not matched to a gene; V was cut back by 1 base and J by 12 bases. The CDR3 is CASSQGGTGVAYF. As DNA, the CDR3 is TGTGCCAGCAGCCAAGGAGGGACAGGGGTGGCGTACTTC.

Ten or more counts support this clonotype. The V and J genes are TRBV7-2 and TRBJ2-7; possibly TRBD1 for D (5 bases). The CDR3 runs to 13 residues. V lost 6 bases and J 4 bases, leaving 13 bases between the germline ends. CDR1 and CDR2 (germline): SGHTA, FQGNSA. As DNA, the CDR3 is TGTGCCAGCAGTCACAGGTCCGGTTACGAGCAGTACTTC. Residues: CASSHRSGYEQYF.

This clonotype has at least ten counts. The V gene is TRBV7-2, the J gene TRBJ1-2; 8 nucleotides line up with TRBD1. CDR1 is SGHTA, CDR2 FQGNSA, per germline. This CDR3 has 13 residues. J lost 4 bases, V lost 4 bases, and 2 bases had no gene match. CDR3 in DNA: TGTGCCAGCAGCTCTGGACAGGGCTATGGCTACACCTTC. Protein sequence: CASSSGQGYGYTF.

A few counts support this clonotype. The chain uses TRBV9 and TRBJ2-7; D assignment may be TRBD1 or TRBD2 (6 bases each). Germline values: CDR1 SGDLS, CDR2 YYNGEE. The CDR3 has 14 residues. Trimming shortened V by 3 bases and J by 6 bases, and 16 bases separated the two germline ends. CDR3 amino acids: CASSDAPQGGEQYF. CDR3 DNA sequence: TGTGCCAGCAGCGATGCCCCACAGGGAGGCGAGCAGTACTTC.

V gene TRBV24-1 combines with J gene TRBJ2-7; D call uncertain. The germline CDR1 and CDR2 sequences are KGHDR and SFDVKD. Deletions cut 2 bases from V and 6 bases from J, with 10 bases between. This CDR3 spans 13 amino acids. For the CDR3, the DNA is TGTGCCACCAGTGATTCGGGCAGAGGCGAGCAGTACTTC. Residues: CATSDSGRGEQYF.

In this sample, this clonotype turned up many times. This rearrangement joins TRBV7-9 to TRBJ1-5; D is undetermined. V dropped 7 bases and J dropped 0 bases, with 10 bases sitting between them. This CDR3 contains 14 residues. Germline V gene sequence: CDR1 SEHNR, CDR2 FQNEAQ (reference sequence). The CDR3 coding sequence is TGTGCCAGCACCGAGACGGGTAGCAATCAGCCCCAGCATTTT. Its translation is CASTETGSNQPQHF.

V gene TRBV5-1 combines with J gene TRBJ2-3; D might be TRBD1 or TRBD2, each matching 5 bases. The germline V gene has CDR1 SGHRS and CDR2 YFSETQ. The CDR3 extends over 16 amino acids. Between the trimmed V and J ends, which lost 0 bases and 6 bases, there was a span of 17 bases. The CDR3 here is CASSLVAARRGDTQYF. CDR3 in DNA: TGCGCCAGCAGCTTGGTCGCAGCTCGACGGGGCGATACGCAGTATTTT.

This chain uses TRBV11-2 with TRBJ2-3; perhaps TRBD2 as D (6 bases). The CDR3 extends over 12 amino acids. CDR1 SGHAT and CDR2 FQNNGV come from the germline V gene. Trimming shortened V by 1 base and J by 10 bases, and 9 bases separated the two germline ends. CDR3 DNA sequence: TGTGCCAGCAGCTTAGTGGGAGGTGCGCAGTATTTT. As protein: CASSLVGGAQYF. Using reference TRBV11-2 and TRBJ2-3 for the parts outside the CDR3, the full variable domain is EAGVAQSPRYKIIEKRQSVAFWCNPISGHATLYWYQQILGQGPKLLIQFQNNGVVDDSQLPKDRFSAERLKGVDSTLKIQPAKLEDSAVYLCASSLVGGAQYFGPGTRLTVL.

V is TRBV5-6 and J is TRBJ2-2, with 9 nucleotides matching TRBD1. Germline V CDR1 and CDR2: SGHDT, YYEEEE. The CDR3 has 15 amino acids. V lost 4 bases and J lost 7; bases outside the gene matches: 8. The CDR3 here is CASSSRQGVNGELFF. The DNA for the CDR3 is TGTGCCAGCAGCAGCCGACAGGGGGTGAACGGGGAGCTGTTTTTT.

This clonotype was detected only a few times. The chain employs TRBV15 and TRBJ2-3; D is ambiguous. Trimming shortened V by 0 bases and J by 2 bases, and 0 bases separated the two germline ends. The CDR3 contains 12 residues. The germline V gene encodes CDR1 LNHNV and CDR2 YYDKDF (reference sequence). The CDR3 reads CATSRDTDTQYF. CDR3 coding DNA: TGTGCCACCAGCAGAGACACAGATACGCAGTATTTT.

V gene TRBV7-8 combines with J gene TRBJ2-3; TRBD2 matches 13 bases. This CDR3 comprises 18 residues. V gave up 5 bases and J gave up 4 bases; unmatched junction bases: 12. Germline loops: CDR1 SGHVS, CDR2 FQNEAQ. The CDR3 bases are TGTGCCAGCAGCGCGACTAGCGGGGGGCCGAGTCACCCAGATACGCAGTATTTT. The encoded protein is CASSATSGGPSHPDTQYF.

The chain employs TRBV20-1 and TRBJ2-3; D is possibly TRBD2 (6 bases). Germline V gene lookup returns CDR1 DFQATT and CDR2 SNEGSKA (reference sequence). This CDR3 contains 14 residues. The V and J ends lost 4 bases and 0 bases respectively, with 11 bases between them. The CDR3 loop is CSAIRGSSTDTQYF. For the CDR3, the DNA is TGCAGTGCTATCCGGGGGTCCAGCACAGATACGCAGTATTTT.

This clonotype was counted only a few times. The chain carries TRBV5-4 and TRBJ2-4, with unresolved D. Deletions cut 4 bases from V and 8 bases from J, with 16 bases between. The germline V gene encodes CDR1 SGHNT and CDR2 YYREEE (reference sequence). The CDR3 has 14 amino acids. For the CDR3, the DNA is TGTGCCAGCAGCCTGATGACGCCAGAAGACATTCAGTACTTC. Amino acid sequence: CASSLMTPEDIQYF.

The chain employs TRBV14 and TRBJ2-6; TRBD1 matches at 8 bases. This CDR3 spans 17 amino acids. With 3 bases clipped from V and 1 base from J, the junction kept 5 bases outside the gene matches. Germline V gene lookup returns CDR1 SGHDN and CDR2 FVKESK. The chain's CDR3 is CASSHRTGRSGANVLTF. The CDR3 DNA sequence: TGTGCCAGCAGCCACAGGACAGGGAGATCTGGGGCCAACGTCCTGACTTTC. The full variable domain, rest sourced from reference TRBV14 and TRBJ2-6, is EAGVTQFPSHSVIEKGQTVTLRCDPISGHDNLYWYRRVMGKEIKFLLHFVKESKQDESGMPNNRFLAERTGGTYSTLKVQPAELEDSGVYFCASSHRTGRSGANVLTFGAGSRLTVL.

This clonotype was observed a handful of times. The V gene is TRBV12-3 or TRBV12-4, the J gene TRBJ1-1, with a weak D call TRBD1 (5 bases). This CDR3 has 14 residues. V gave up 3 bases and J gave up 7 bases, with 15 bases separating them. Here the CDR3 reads CASSFNRRGSEAFF. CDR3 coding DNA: TGTGCCAGCAGTTTCAATAGGAGGGGCAGTGAAGCTTTCTTT.

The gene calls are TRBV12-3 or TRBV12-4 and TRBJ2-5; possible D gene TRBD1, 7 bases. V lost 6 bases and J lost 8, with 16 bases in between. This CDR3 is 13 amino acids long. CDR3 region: CASSPRDSPTQYF. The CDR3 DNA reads TGTGCCAGCAGCCCGCGGGACAGCCCTACCCAGTACTTC.